These 24 T cell receptor beta chains came from one sample sequenced in a study of T cell responses to AZD1222 COVID-19 vaccine (dated by TCRdb to the early 2020s). The time point label here, explained by the study, means: baseline before first vaccination. The library was built by means of the immunoSEQ multiplex PCR assay. As stored in TCRdb, this immuneACCESS dataset retains in-frame rearrangements with V and J assigned. A fraction of the clones does not appear; measured against another copy, unresolved V genes explain less than half of the discrepancy, and the remainder lacks a known reason. The sample yields 150,000 to 200,000 clones; about 94% were counted once. The ten biggest clones cover roughly 9.8% of the sample. The sample here was peripheral blood, taken on day 0 of AZD1222 vaccination. The receptors originated from an adult in good health.

The rearrangement joins TRBV7-3 to TRBJ2-1; 11 positions match TRBD2. The V gene's germline CDR1 is SGHTA and CDR2 FQGTGA. The V gene end was trimmed by 1 base and the J gene end by 7 bases; junction bases not matched to a gene: 3. This CDR3 has 15 amino acids. CDR3 coding DNA: TGTGCCAGCAGCTTAAGACTAGCGGGAAGGAATGAGCAGTTCTTC. It translates to CASSLRLAGRNEQFF.

The count of this clone is one. The V call is TRBV6-5, the J call TRBJ2-7, with TRBD1 identical over 9 bases. Germline lookup yields CDR1 MNHEY and CDR2 SVGAGI. The CDR3 sequence is 14 residues long. Losses at the gene ends were 6 bases for V and 5 bases for J; bases not matched to a gene: 8. CDR3: CASSSGQGIHEQYF. CDR3 coding DNA: TGTGCCAGCAGCTCGGGACAGGGAATCCACGAGCAGTACTTC.

The rearrangement uses TRBV11-1 and TRBJ1-1, with D possibly being TRBD1 (5 bases). V lost 1 base to trimming and J lost 5 bases, with 14 bases between them. The CDR3 has 15 residues. CDR1 and CDR2 from the germline V gene are SGHAT and FQDESV (reference sequence). The CDR3 loop is CASSLGPGTFTEAFF. The DNA for the CDR3 is TGTGCCAGCAGCTTAGGGCCAGGGACGTTTACTGAAGCTTTCTTT.

This chain joins TRBV25-1 and TRBJ2-7; 9 bases align to TRBD1. This CDR3 is built from 13 residues. Germline-derived CDR1 and CDR2 are MGHDK and SYGVNS. J was trimmed by 5 bases and V by 8 bases; bases with no gene match: 7. CDR3 protein: CASGTGFNDEQYF. The CDR3 region has the DNA TGTGCCAGCGGGACAGGGTTCAACGACGAGCAGTACTTC.

The chain carries TRBV5-6 and TRBJ1-3, with D perhaps TRBD1 (6 bases). The CDR3 extends over 13 amino acids. CDR1 is SGHDT and CDR2 is YYEEEE in the germline V gene. The V end lost 3 bases, the J end lost 4 bases, and 8 bases lay between the germline ends. CDR3 sequence: CASSWGRGNTIYF. Written as DNA, the CDR3 is TGTGCCAGCAGCTGGGGGCGGGGAAACACCATATATTTT.

The chain links TRBV29-1 to TRBJ1-1; 7 nucleotides line up with TRBD1. The CDR3 is 13 residues long. The germline V gene encodes CDR1 SQVTM and CDR2 ANQGSEA. V lost 7 bases to trimming and J lost 5 bases; unmatched junction nucleotides: 10. This chain's CDR3 is CSAPRQGVTEAFF. For the CDR3, the DNA is TGCAGCGCCCCGAGGCAGGGGGTAACTGAAGCTTTCTTT.

This chain uses TRBV7-9 with TRBJ2-2; weak D call: TRBD1 (7 bases). Germline lookup yields CDR1 SEHNR and CDR2 FQNEAQ (reference sequence). This CDR3 comprises 15 residues. Trimming took off 7 bases at V and 7 bases at J, with 19 bases between the two ends. The CDR3 nucleotides are TGTGCCAGCACTCAAGGAGGGGGCGATGGCGGGGAGCTGTTTTTT. It codes for CASTQGGGDGGELFF.

This clone was counted once. The chain couples TRBV12-2 to TRBJ2-7; the table assigns TRBD2, which was not confirmed against the DNA. TRBV12-2 is recorded as a pseudogene. CDR3 length: 13 amino acids. CDR3 loop: CASRATSGDEQYF. The CDR3 nucleotides read TGTGCAAGTCGCGCGACCTCGGGGGACGAGCAGTACTTC.

This chain joins TRBV27 and TRBJ2-3; the match to TRBD1 covers 9 bases. Germline V lookup: CDR1 MNHEY, CDR2 SMNVEV (reference sequence). The CDR3 runs to 14 residues. The V segment lost 5 bases and the J segment 5 bases; nucleotides outside the gene matches: 5. The CDR3 spells CASSPTGGGDTQYF. The DNA for the CDR3 is TGTGCCAGCAGTCCGACAGGGGGAGGAGATACGCAGTATTTT.

CDR3 sequence (DNA): TGTGCCAGCAGTTCCTACAGGGTAATATCTGGGGCCAACGTCCTGACTTTC. It encodes CASSSYRVISGANVLTF. This sequence joins TRBV25-1 and TRBJ2-6; maybe TRBD1 (6 bases). The CDR3 runs 17 residues. The V end lost 5 bases, the J end lost 1 base, and 15 bases lay between the germline ends. CDR1 is MGHDK, CDR2 SYGVNS, per germline.

This clone has a single count. This chain links TRBV3-1 (or the pseudogene TRBV3-2) with TRBJ2-7; 9 bases agree with TRBD2. The CDR3 is made up of 14 amino acids. Per germline, CDR1 LGHDT and CDR2 YNNKEL (reference sequence). With V trimmed by 1 base and J by 6 bases, 4 bases remained unmatched. CDR3 region: CASSQVSGRSEQYF. CDR3 nucleotide sequence: TGTGCCAGCAGCCAAGTGAGCGGGAGGAGCGAGCAGTACTTC.

The chain joins TRBV7-8 to TRBJ2-1; the D is unclear. This CDR3 comprises 16 residues. Looked up from germline, CDR1 is SGHVS and CDR2 is FQNEAQ. Trimming stripped 3 bases from V and 3 bases from J, with 15 bases between. CDR3 amino acids: CASSFPRLPYYNEQFF. The CDR3 DNA reads TGTGCCAGCAGCTTCCCCCGTTTGCCCTACTACAATGAGCAGTTCTTC.

The rearrangement uses TRBV6-5 and TRBJ1-1; D may be TRBD1 (6 bases). Per the germline V gene, CDR1 is MNHEY and CDR2 is SVGAGI. This CDR3 spans 12 amino acids. The V end lost 5 bases, the J end lost 11 bases, and 15 bases lay between the germline ends. The chain's CDR3 is CASSPRGIGAFF. The CDR3 DNA follows: TGTGCCAGCAGTCCGAGGGGGATAGGGGCTTTCTTT.

V gene TRBV10-1 combines with J gene TRBJ1-1; perhaps TRBD1 as D (5 bases). This CDR3 is built from 13 residues. CDR1 WNHNN and CDR2 SYGVQD come from the germline V gene (reference sequence). Trimming pared 5 bases from V and 4 bases from J, leaving 11 bases between. The CDR3 loop is CASSSRAGTEAFF. The CDR3, as DNA: TGCGCCAGCAGTAGCAGGGCCGGCACTGAAGCTTTCTTT.

This chain connects TRBV5-8 to TRBJ1-4; the D gene is possibly TRBD1 (6 bases). V lost 7 bases, J lost 8 bases, and 15 bases lay in between. This CDR3 has 13 residues. Germline V gene lookup returns CDR1 SGHTS and CDR2 YDEGEE. The CDR3, as DNA: TGTGCCAGCCAATCAAGGGGGGAGGAAAAACTGTTTTTT. This codes for CASQSRGEEKLFF.

This chain uses TRBV27 with TRBJ1-6; 7 positions match TRBD1. J was trimmed by 8 bases and V by 7 bases; bases with no gene match: 11. The CDR3 totals 15 residues. The germline CDR1 and CDR2 sequences are MNHEY and SMNVEV (reference sequence). The CDR3 DNA follows: TGTGCCAGCAAAATACAGGGGAGTAGGGATTCACCCCTCCACTTT. Its protein is CASKIQGSRDSPLHF.

The chain carries TRBV7-2 and TRBJ1-1; TRBD1 is a possible D gene (5 bases). CDR1 is SGHTA and CDR2 is FQGNSA in the germline V gene. The CDR3 length is 14 residues. The ends were cut back, 5 bases at V and 5 bases at J, with 15 bases in the middle. The CDR3 is CASSQEGLRTEAFF. In nucleotides, the CDR3 is TGTGCCAGCAGCCAAGAGGGGTTAAGAACTGAAGCTTTCTTT.

J is TRBJ2-3 and V is TRBV30, with D hard to call. V was pared by 4 bases and J by 1 base, with 12 bases between. The V gene's germline CDR1 is GTSNPN and CDR2 SVGIG (reference sequence). The CDR3 has 14 amino acids. The CDR3 is CAWKTGTGTDTQYF. The DNA of the CDR3 is TGTGCCTGGAAGACCGGTACAGGCACAGATACGCAGTATTTT.

The chain links TRBV4-2 to TRBJ2-2, with D perhaps being TRBD1 or TRBD2 (6 bases each). CDR1 LGHNA and CDR2 YNFKEQ come from the germline V gene. This CDR3 is 18 amino acids long. The V gene lost 4 bases and the J gene lost 0 bases, with 18 bases spanning the gap. CDR3 sequence (DNA): TGTGCCAGCAGCCTTCTGGGGGCAGCGGGCTCGAACACCGGGGAGCTGTTTTTT. It encodes CASSLLGAAGSNTGELFF.

The chain joins TRBV7-9 to TRBJ2-1; TRBD1 matches at 10 bases. V was pared by 0 bases and J by 5 bases, with 7 bases of the junction left unmatched. From germline, CDR1 is SEHNR and CDR2 FQNEAQ (reference sequence). The CDR3 runs to 17 residues. CDR3 DNA sequence: TGTGCCAGCAGCTTAGCGTCTACCGGGACAGGGGACAATGAGCAGTTCTTC. Amino acid sequence: CASSLASTGTGDNEQFF.

The V gene is TRBV5-4, the J gene TRBJ2-3; no firm D call. Per germline, CDR1 SGHNT and CDR2 YYREEE (reference sequence). The CDR3 loop spans 15 amino acids. With 4 bases removed from V and 0 bases from J, the gap between germline ends came to 12 bases. CDR3 sequence: CASSASDPSTDTQYF. CDR3 nucleotide sequence: TGTGCCAGCAGCGCCTCGGACCCTAGCACAGATACGCAGTATTTT.

The chain combines TRBV7-9 with TRBJ2-1; TRBD1 matches 8 bases. There are 16 residues in the CDR3. After removal of 5 bases from V and 3 bases from J, the junction contained 9 bases not matched to a gene. Germline values: CDR1 SEHNR, CDR2 FQNEAQ (reference sequence). DNA of the CDR3: TGTGCCAGCAGCCTACAGGGGGGCGGAAGCTACAATGAGCAGTTCTTC. Its protein is CASSLQGGGSYNEQFF.

J is TRBJ2-3 and V is TRBV19; 9 positions match TRBD2. The CDR3 covers 16 residues. Trimming took 5 bases from V and 6 from J; bases not matched to a gene: 12. Germline V gives CDR1 LNHDA, CDR2 SQIVND (reference sequence). CDR3 DNA sequence: TGTGCCAGTAGTGCCAAGCTAGCGGGGTCCTTCGATACGCAGTATTTT. Translating gives CASSAKLAGSFDTQYF.

The V call is TRBV21-1, the J call TRBJ2-3; the table names TRBD1, a call not compared with the DNA. TRBV21-1 is described as a pseudogene. This CDR3 spans 17 amino acids. In DNA, the CDR3 is TGTGCCAGCAAATCGTCCGGGACAGGGAAGATCACAGATACGCAGTATTTT. It is translated as CASKSSGTGKITDTQYF.